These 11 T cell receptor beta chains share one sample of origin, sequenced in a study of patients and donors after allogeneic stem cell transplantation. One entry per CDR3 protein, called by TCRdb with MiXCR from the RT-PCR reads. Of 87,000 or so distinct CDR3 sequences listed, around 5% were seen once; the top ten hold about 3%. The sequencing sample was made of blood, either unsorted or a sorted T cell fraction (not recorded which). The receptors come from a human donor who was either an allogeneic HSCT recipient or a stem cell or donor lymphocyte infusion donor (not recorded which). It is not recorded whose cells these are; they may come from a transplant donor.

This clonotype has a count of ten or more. CDR3 sequence reads: CASSLGPGGASTDTQYF. Written as DNA, the CDR3 is TGTGCCAGCAGCTTGGGCCCAGGAGGGGCTAGCACAGATACGCAGTATTTT. The V and J genes are TRBV5-6 and TRBJ2-3; D possibly corresponds to TRBD2 (6 bases). Germline values: CDR1 SGHDT, CDR2 YYEEEE. This CDR3 has 17 amino acids. The V end lost 0 bases, the J end lost 0 bases, and 14 bases lay between the germline ends.

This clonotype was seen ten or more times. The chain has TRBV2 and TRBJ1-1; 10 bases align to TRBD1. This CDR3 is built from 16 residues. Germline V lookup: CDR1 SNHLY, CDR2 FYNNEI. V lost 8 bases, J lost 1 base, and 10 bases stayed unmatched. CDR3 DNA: TGTGCCAGCGGACAAAGGGGACAGGGGCCGAACACTGAAGCTTTCTTT. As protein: CASGQRGQGPNTEAFF.

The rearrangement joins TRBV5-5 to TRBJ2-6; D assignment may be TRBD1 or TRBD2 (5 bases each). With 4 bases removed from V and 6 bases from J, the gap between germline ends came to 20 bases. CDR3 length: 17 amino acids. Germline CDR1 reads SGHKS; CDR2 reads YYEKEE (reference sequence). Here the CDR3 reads CASSLVPRGLSANVLTF. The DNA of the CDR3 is TGTGCCAGCAGCCTGGTCCCGAGGGGCCTTTCGGCCAACGTCCTGACTTTC.

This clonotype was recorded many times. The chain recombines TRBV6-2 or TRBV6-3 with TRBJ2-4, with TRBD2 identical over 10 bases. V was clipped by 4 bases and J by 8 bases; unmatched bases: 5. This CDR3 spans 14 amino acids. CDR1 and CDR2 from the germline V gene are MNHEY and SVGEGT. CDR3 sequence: CASSLSGREDIQYF. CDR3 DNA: TGTGCCAGCAGTTTGAGCGGGAGGGAAGACATTCAGTACTTC.

CDR3: CASGAGTGGYGYTF. In DNA form, the CDR3 reads TGTGCTAGTGGCGCGGGGACAGGAGGTTATGGCTACACCTTC. This chain uses TRBV12-5 with TRBJ1-2; 8 bases map to TRBD1. Germline trimming cut 6 bases from V and 5 bases from J; bases unmatched to any gene: 8. The CDR3 sequence is 14 residues long. From germline, CDR1 is LGHNT and CDR2 FRNRAP.

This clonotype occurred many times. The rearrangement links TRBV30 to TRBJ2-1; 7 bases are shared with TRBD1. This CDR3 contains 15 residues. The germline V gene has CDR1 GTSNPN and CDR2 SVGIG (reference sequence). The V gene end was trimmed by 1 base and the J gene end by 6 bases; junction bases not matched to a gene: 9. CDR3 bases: TGTGCCTGGAGTGACAGGGGATTCATGGGCAATGAGCAGTTCTTC. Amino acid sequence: CAWSDRGFMGNEQFF.

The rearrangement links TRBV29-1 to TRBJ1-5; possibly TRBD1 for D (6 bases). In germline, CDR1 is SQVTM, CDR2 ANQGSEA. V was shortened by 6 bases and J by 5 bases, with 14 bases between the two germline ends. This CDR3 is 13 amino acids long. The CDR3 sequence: CSVATGNHQPQHF. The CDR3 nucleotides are TGCAGCGTCGCCACAGGGAATCATCAGCCCCAGCATTTT.

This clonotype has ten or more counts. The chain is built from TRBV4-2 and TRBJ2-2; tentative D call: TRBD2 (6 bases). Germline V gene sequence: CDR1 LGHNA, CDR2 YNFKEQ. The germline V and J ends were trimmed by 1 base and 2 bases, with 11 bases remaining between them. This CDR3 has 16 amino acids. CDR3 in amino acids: CASSQGVGLNTGELFF. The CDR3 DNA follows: TGTGCCAGCAGCCAAGGAGTCGGACTAAACACCGGGGAGCTGTTTTTT.

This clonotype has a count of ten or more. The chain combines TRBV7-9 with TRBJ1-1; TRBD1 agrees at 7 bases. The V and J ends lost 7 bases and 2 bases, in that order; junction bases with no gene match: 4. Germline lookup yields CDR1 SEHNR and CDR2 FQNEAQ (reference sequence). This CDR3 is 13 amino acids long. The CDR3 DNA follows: TGTGCCAGCAAGTCAGGGGGAAACACTGAAGCTTTCTTT. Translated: CASKSGGNTEAFF. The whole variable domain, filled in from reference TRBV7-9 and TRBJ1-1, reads DTGVSQNPRHKITKRGQNVTFRCDPISEHNRLYWYRQTLGQGPEFLTYFQNEAQLEKSRLLSDRFSAERPKGSFSTLEIQRTEQGDSAMYLCASKSGGNTEAFFGQGTRLTVV.

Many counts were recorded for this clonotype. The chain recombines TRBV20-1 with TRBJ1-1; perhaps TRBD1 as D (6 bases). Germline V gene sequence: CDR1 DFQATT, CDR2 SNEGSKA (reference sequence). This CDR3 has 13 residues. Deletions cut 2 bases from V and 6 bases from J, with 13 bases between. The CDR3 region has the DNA TGCAGTGCTAGAAGTAACAGGGCTCCTGAAGCTTTCTTT. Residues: CSARSNRAPEAFF.

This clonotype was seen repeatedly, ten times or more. The CDR3 loop is CASSRTGNVANEKLFF. CDR3 sequence (DNA): TGCGCCAGCAGCAGAACAGGGAATGTTGCTAATGAAAAACTGTTTTTT. V is TRBV5-1 and J is TRBJ1-4; the D gene is possibly TRBD1 (6 bases). The germline V gene has CDR1 SGHRS and CDR2 YFSETQ. The CDR3 covers 16 residues. V shed 4 bases and J shed 3 bases, with 16 bases lying between them.